The 13 T cell receptor beta chains presented below share a single source sample, sequenced in a study of shared clonotypes between healthy human individuals. The assay was immunoSEQ multiplex PCR, and TCRdb's table has in-frame clones only and misses some. The data contain roughly 400,000 clones, about 97% of them singletons. The sample consisted of memory CD8+ T cells sorted from blood. Noted subset: CD45RO+ cells pooled with CCR7-negative TemRA cells. The receptors were gathered from a man aged 25-45 years in good health.

The V call is TRBV28, the J call TRBJ2-2, with a tentative D call TRBD1 (5 bases). V was cut by 2 bases and J by 4 bases, with 8 bases left in between. Germline-derived CDR1 and CDR2 are MDHEN and SYDVKM. This CDR3 has 14 amino acids. This CDR3 reads CASSLQGSTGELFF. Here the CDR3 DNA reads TGTGCCAGCAGTTTACAGGGTTCCACCGGGGAGCTGTTTTTT.

The chain couples TRBV7-9 to TRBJ2-1; TRBD2 matches at 8 bases. J lost 4 bases, V lost 4 bases, and 6 bases had no gene match. CDR1 is SEHNR, CDR2 FQNEAQ, per germline (reference sequence). This CDR3 region has 15 residues. CDR3 DNA sequence: TGTGCCAGCAGCTCGACTAGCGAAGATTACAATGAGCAGTTCTTC. This gives the protein CASSSTSEDYNEQFF.

CDR3 sequence (DNA): TGTGCCAGCAGCCAAGAAGTTCTAGCGGACGCCTACGAGCAGTACTTC. Its protein product is CASSQEVLADAYEQYF. The chain is built from TRBV7-8 and TRBJ2-7, with TRBD2 matching 7 bases. Germline V gene data show CDR1 as SGHVS and CDR2 as FQNEAQ. The trim removed 5 bases at V and 2 bases at J, leaving 12 bases unmatched. The CDR3 consists of 16 residues. The variable domain in full, completed from reference TRBV7-8 and TRBJ2-7, reads GAGVSQSPRYKVAKRGQDVALRCDPISGHVSLFWYQQALGQGPEFLTYFQNEAQLDKSGLPSDRFFAERPEGSVSTLKIQRTQQEDSAVYLCASSQEVLADAYEQYFGPGTRLTVT.

The genes are TRBV7-2 and TRBJ2-7; 13 bases line up with TRBD2. CDR1 SGHTA and CDR2 FQGNSA come from the germline V gene. Trimming cost V 5 bases and J 5 bases; bases outside gene matches: 6. CDR3 length equals 15 residues. Here the CDR3 DNA reads TGTGCCAGCAGCCTAACTAGCGGGAGGGCCGACGAGCAGTACTTC. This sequence encodes CASSLTSGRADEQYF.

CDR3 DNA: TGTGCCAGCAGTTTCGCTGCCAAAAACATTCAGTACTTC. Its protein product is CASSFAAKNIQYF. The chain uses TRBV28 and TRBJ2-4; D remains ambiguous. V was clipped by 3 bases and J by 1 base, with 4 bases between them. This CDR3 is built from 13 residues. Per germline, CDR1 MDHEN and CDR2 SYDVKM.

The genes are TRBV7-2 and TRBJ1-1, with D maybe TRBD1 (5 bases). The germline gives CDR1 SGHTA, CDR2 FQGNSA. The CDR3 loop spans 14 amino acids. Trimming shortened V by 3 bases and J by 0 bases, and 8 bases separated the two germline ends. As DNA, the CDR3 is TGTGCCAGCAGCTTTTCGGGGGTGAACACTGAAGCTTTCTTT. This codes for CASSFSGVNTEAFF.

The chain recombines TRBV5-4 with TRBJ2-1; a possible D gene is TRBD2 (6 bases). CDR1 and CDR2 (germline): SGHNT, YYREEE (reference sequence). CDR3 size: 14 residues. V was cut by 0 bases and J by 7 bases, with 11 bases left in between. The CDR3 nucleotides read TGTGCCAGCAGCTTGGGCAGGGCGGGAAATGAGCAGTTCTTC. Protein: CASSLGRAGNEQFF.

This chain uses TRBV2 with TRBJ2-6, with TRBD1 identical over 8 bases. V lost 5 bases and J lost 0; bases outside the gene matches: 15. The CDR3 sequence is 20 residues long. Germline assignment: CDR1 SNHLY and CDR2 FYNNEI. As DNA, the CDR3 is TGTGCCAGCAGTACACCGACTTTCCGGGACAGGACCTCTGGGGCCAACGTCCTGACTTTC. Its protein product is CASSTPTFRDRTSGANVLTF.

The V call is TRBV11-2, the J call TRBJ2-5; 9 nucleotides match TRBD1. This CDR3 is 16 amino acids long. V shed 5 bases, J shed 5 bases, and the junction held 12 bases outside the gene matches. Looked up from germline, CDR1 is SGHAT and CDR2 is FQNNGV. The CDR3 loop is CASSRGTGSLLETQYF. Here the CDR3 DNA reads TGTGCCAGCAGCCGTGGGACAGGGTCTTTGTTGGAGACCCAGTACTTC. The full variable domain, its missing parts supplied by reference TRBV11-2 and TRBJ2-5, is EAGVAQSPRYKIIEKRQSVAFWCNPISGHATLYWYQQILGQGPKLLIQFQNNGVVDDSQLPKDRFSAERLKGVDSTLKIQPAKLEDSAVYLCASSRGTGSLLETQYFGPGTRLLVL.

The CDR3 here is CASSDGGTAGNTIYF. The CDR3 nucleotides read TGTGCCAGCAGTGATGGTGGGACAGCGGGAAACACCATATATTTT. V gene TRBV6-1 combines with J gene TRBJ1-3, with 7 bases identical to TRBD1. This CDR3 contains 15 residues. Losses at the gene ends were 3 bases for V and 4 bases for J; bases not matched to a gene: 6. In germline, CDR1 is MNHNS, CDR2 SASEGT.

The count of this clone is one. The chain links TRBV28 to TRBJ1-1, with D hard to call. CDR1 and CDR2 (germline): MDHEN, SYDVKM. The CDR3 runs 11 residues. Trimming took off 7 bases at V and 1 base at J, with 4 bases between the two ends. As DNA, the CDR3 is TGTGCCAGCACCTCGAACACTGAAGCTTTCTTT. Amino acids: CASTSNTEAFF.

V is TRBV5-4 and J is TRBJ2-1; unclear D gene. There are 15 residues in the CDR3. Germline-derived CDR1 and CDR2 are SGHNT and YYREEE (reference sequence). The V gene lost 0 bases and the J gene lost 2 bases, with 9 bases spanning the gap. The CDR3 region is CASSLGPPPYNEQFF. The CDR3 coding sequence is TGTGCCAGCAGCTTGGGACCTCCACCCTACAATGAGCAGTTCTTC.

V and J are TRBV11-2 and TRBJ2-2; 11 positions match TRBD2. Germline CDR1 reads SGHAT; CDR2 reads FQNNGV. V trimming: 5 bases; J trimming: 6 bases; junction bases outside the gene matches: 8. CDR3 size: 16 residues. CDR3 region: CASSPSPSGRSGELFF. In nucleotides, the CDR3 is TGTGCCAGCAGCCCGTCCCCTAGCGGGAGGTCCGGGGAGCTGTTTTTT.